This T cell receptor (beta chain) comes out of a study of T cells in Graves' hyperthyroidism and ophthalmopathy (dated by TCRdb to the late 2010s). At the level of the whole study: To identify TCR V-J signatures that set the groups apart, the researchers used a discovery cohort of 100 patients, made up of around 42 with Graves' ophthalmopathy and approximately 57 with stable Graves' hyperthyroidism. Following sampling, methimazole starting at 30 mg daily was given to hyperthyroidism patients, and high-dose intravenous methylprednisolone was given to ophthalmopathy patients. In roughly six Graves' hyperthyroidism patients, the study also compared T-cell repertoires from thyroid tissue with T-cell repertoires from blood. Prospective prediction of ophthalmopathy was tested in an independent validation cohort of about 19 hyperthyroidism patients and 15 to 17 patients who later progressed to ophthalmopathy. For training and testing, the approximately 92 patients in the discovery cohort were randomly divided in a 7:3 ratio. TCR Vbeta CDR3 sequencing of 135 peripheral blood samples (more than 40 ophthalmopathy, about 74 hyperthyroidism and some 17 progressor patients) is reported in the paper.

Patients with uncontrolled infections, other autoimmune diseases, pregnancy or lactation were excluded. Diagnoses were based on clinical symptoms, serum thyroxine and TRAb, thyroid ultrasound and orbital computed tomography. Total RNA was extracted using Trizol reagent, and RNA quality was assessed on an Agilent 2100 Bioanalyzer. In regard to this clonotype: This clone's antigen is unknown. Within one base of it there is no much larger clone, and no base qualities were kept.

Overall study outcomes, separate from this receptor: During validation, the model predicted progression to ophthalmopathy a median of around 7 months ahead of onset, with 60% to 71% sensitivity and 72% to 80% specificity. A 13 V-J signature model separated ophthalmopathy from stable hyperthyroidism, with over 85% sensitivity and roughly 81% specificity in cross-validation and 80%/75% in testing. No statistical method was used to fix the sample size in advance, and group allocation was not hidden from the investigators. Most expanded thyroid clonotypes (frequency above 0.001) were also detected in blood, suggesting blood repertoires may reflect thyroid immune responses.

The TCR beta CDR3 regions were amplified from the RNA transcripts. A first-round RT-PCR of the TCR CDR3 used the HTBI primer set with the Qiagen OneStep RT-PCR kit. A second multiplex PCR round built the libraries, followed by size selection and purification. Libraries were sequenced paired-end with 100 bp reads on an Illumina HiSeq2000. Regarding the original processing steps: SOAPnuke was used to process the raw data, with reads discarded if the reads contained adapters or uncalled bases, had a mean Phred below 15, or lacked an exact constant-primer or identifier match. COPE v1.2.5 was used to merge high-quality paired reads, and clonotypes were defined as unique nucleotide sequences. Clonotypes were aligned to IMGT TRBV, TRBD and TRBJ reference segments using MiTCR v1.1. Analysis was restricted to V-J combinations with a frequency above 0.0001, which covered 98% to 99.2% of repertoires. A TCS score was defined as the ratio of F50 (clonal expansion) to E x V (chaos), with BLOSUM62-based TCRdist applied between CDR3 peptides within each V-J. Welch's t-statistics and random forest reduced 500 to 650 V-J features to 13, which were used in a naive Bayes classifier (R e1071). The similarity between thyroid and blood repertoires was quantified using the Morisita-Horn index. TCRdb reprocessed the public reads (quality trimming at Q25 with fastp, clone calling with MiXCR) and kept in-frame beta chains. Each entry is one CDR3 protein sequence, shown with its most common DNA and genes. TCRdb, not the original authors, processed these V and J calls. The sample contains a few hundred thousand distinct CDR3 sequences, 35% to 55% of them found a single time. The biggest ten clones account for around 19% of the sample.

Sequenced: peripheral blood or thyroid tissue (not recorded which). This clonotype was sampled from an adult woman with Graves' disease, either hyperthyroidism or ophthalmopathy (not recorded which).

The CDR3 protein sequence reads: CSARDRGRLVTSNQPQHF. The DNA sequence is as follows: TGCAGTGCTAGAGACAGGGGCAGATTAGTTACCAGCAATCAGCCCCAGCATTTT. This chain joins TRBV20-1 to TRBJ1-5; TRBD1 is perhaps the D gene, given 6 matching bases. CDR1 and CDR2 (DFQATT, SNEGSKA) derive from the germline V gene (reference sequence). A distance of 19 bases separates the germline ends of V and J, which lose 0 bases and 1 base respectively. The CDR3 spans 18 residues, from the cysteine through the phenylalanine. The DNA shown is the 54-base CDR3, in frame from base 1.